This T cell receptor beta chain was recorded in a study of cytomegalovirus exposure and HLA in healthy donors. The CDR3 consists of 16 residues. J was trimmed by 9 bases and V by 0 bases; bases with no gene match: 4. CDR1 is MGHRA and CDR2 is YSYEKL in the germline V gene. Primers included in the PCR were 60 Vbeta and 13 Jbeta primers. Clones were sequenced by immunoSEQ multiplex PCR, and TCRdb holds only the in-frame ones, with some missing. The profile shows under 35,000 clones, less than 70% of them singletons. The chain employs TRBV4-1 and TRBJ2-1, with 14 bases identical to TRBD2. The specimen was PBMCs. This clonotype was sampled from a male donor in good health and CMV-seropositive. This chain's CDR3 is CASSQDPGLAGVEQFF. For the CDR3, the DNA is TGCGCCAGCAGCCAAGATCCGGGACTAGCGGGAGTTGAGCAGTTCTTC.